The entry that follows covers one T cell receptor beta chain sequence. Its specificity is unknown. This sample stems from a study of response to subunit inactivated influenza vaccine. Whole-study findings and limits: The authors suggested that few new T cells are recruited per seasonal influenza vaccination.

The CDR3 runs to 15 residues. The V gene end was trimmed by 2 bases and the J gene end by 7 bases; junction bases not matched to a gene: 9. Per the germline V gene, CDR1 is GTSNPN and CDR2 is SVGIG (reference sequence). Each CDR3 protein gets one entry after TCRdb re-called the RT-PCR reads with MiXCR. This sample yields approximately 250,000 distinct CDR3 sequences, of which 12% are seen a single time; about 8% belongs to the top ten. V gene TRBV30 combines with J gene TRBJ2-3; 10 bases fit TRBD1. Material: non-naive T cells sorted from PBMCs, obtained around 14 days before vaccination. The clonotype was recovered from a man aged 45-60 years who received an inactivated influenza vaccine. The chain's CDR3 is CAWSMGQGSRNTQYF. CDR3 bases: TGTGCCTGGAGTATGGGACAGGGGTCCAGGAATACGCAGTATTTT.